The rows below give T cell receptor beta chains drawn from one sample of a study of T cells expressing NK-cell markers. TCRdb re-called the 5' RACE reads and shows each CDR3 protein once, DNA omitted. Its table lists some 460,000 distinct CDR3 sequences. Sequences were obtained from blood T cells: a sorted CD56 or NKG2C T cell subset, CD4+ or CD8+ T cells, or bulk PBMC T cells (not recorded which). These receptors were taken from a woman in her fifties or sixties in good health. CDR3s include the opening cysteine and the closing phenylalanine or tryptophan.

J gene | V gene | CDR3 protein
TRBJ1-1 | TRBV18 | CASSSQPNTEAFF
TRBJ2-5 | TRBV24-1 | CATSDRLPGLAETQYF
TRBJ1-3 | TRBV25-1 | CASRGQGKNTIYF
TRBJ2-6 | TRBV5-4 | CASSLGTHHSGANVLTF
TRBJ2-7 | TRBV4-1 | CASSQVRGDEQYF
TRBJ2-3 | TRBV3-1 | CASSQGRGATQYF
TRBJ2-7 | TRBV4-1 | CASSQPRDRIYEQYF
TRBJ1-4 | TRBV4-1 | CASSLSLRDEKLFF
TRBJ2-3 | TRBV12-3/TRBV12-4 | CASSGIDTGTGGPDTQYF
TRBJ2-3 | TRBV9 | CASSDSAGARTDTQYF
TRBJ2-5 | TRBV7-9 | CASSSPWTEETQYF
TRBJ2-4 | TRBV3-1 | CASSQDIAGGPLNIQYF
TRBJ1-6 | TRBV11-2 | CASSFYRVEGSPLHF
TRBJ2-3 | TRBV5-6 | CASSLRTGPGGTQYF
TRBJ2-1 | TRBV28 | CASSSYAGRGLNNEQFF
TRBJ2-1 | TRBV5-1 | CASRPLAGYNTPRNEQFF
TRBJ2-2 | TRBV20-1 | CSFQGAVDTGELFF
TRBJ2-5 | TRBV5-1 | CASSLASGRVQETQYF
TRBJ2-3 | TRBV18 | CASSPALATTDTQYF
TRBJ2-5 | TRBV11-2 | CASSLRVGGETQYF
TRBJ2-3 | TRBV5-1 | CASSLSRPGRDVYADTQYF
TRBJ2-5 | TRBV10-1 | CASSPKRGETQYF
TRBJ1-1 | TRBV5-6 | CASVGGMNTEAFF
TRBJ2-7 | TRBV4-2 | CASSPDTSYEQYF
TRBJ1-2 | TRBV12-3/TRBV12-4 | CASRRDTPASGYTF
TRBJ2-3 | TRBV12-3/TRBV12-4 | CASSHRWFTDTQYF
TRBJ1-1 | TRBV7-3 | CASSPGAGDTEAFF
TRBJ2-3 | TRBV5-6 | CASSSPGLAGAGADTQYF
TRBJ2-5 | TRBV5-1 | CASSNGALETQYF
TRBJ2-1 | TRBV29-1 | CSVTPRTSNNEQFF
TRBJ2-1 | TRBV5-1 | CASSLGVPRDEQFF
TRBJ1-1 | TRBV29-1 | CSALGPVGAFF
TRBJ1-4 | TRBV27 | CASSFHQTGTNEKLFF
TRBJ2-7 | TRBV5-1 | CASSPGLAGFSYEQYF
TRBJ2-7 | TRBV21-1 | CASSKIRLDGGSYEQYF
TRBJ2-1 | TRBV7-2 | CASSSPFNEQFF
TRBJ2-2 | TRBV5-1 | CASSLARTGTGELFF
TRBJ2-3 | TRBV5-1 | CASTKGDRGTDTQYF
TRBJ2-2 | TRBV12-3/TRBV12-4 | CASSTLLSGKGNGELFF
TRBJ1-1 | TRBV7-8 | CASMRSGRTEVFF
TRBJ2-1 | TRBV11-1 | CASSFGLAGARLMGEQFF
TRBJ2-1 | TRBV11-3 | CASSLLAGGSVEQFF
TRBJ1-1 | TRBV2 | CASSEPTEAFF
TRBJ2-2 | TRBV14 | CASSPEALAGELFF
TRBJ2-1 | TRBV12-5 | CASAAWLGTNEQFF
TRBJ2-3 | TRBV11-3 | CASSLEVARADTQYF
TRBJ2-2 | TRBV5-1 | CASSLATMPTGELFF
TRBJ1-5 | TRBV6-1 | CASSDGHGQPQHF
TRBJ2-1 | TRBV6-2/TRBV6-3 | CASSGRHEQFF
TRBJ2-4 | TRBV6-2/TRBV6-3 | CASNTAGRETFIQYF
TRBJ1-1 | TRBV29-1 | CSVVWDKNTEAFF
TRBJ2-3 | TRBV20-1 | CSASTSGGMADTQYF
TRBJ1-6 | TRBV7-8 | CASSLGRLALGSPLHF
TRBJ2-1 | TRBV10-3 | CAISDGGSWWDEQFF
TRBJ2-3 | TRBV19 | CASSSFLGTGVDTQYF